The entry that follows covers one T cell receptor (beta chain) sequence. Its target is not known. Trimming removed 3 bases from V and 7 bases from J, with 7 bases in between. The V gene's germline CDR1 is DFQATT and CDR2 SNEGSKA (reference sequence). The CDR3 covers 11 residues. Investigators reverse transcribed all isolated RNA, so they sequenced expressed TCRB transcripts. Sequencing used immunoSEQ multiplex PCR; TCRdb keeps in-frame clones, though not all of them. The data show roughly 330,000 clones, approximately 13% seen once. This entry is derived from a study of beta chain features in type 1 diabetes. Notes on the study in general: Shorter TCRB CDR3s, moderately but significantly so, were found in Type 1 diabetes patients in all four CD4+ subsets.

The sample comprised naive CD4+ T cells from blood. The clonotype comes from a woman aged 18-29 years with type 1 diabetes. The gene calls are TRBV20-1 and TRBJ2-1; unclear D gene. CDR3 coding DNA: TGCAGTGCTAGTTCACAGAATGAGCAGTTCTTC. Amino acid sequence: CSASSQNEQFF.